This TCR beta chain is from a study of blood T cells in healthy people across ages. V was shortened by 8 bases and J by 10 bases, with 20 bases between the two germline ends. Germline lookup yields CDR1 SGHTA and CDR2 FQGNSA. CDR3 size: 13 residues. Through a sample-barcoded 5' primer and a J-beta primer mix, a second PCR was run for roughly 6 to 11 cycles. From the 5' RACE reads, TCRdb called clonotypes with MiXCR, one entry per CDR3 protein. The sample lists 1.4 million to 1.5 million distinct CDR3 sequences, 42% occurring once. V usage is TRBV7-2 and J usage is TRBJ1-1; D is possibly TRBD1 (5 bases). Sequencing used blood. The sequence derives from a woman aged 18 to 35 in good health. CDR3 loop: CASRRGEGSGAFF. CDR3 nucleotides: TGTGCCAGCCGGAGGGGAGAGGGAAGTGGAGCTTTCTTT. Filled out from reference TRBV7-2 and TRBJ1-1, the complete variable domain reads GAGVSQSPSNKVTEKGKDVELRCDPISGHTALYWYRQSLGQGLEFLIYFQGNSAPDKSGLPSDRFSAERTGGSVSTLTIQRTQQEDSAVYLCASRRGEGSGAFFGQGTRLTVV.